This T cell receptor (beta chain) was identified in a study of cytomegalovirus exposure and HLA in healthy donors. Study as a whole: The roughly 700 first-cohort repertoires shared a platform with the approximately 130 validation repertoires, as reported in a later analysis. Study results and limitations: Cytomegalovirus-associated TCR beta chains were listed, numbering 164. Most TCR sequences were seen very rarely across donors, but some public TCRs occurred in many.

Regarding this clone: Its antigen remains unidentified.

The approximately 120-subject validation cohort, separate from the approximately 670-subject first cohort, included the donors. This CDR3 contains 16 residues. Germline assignment: CDR1 KGHSH and CDR2 LQKENI. J lost 5 bases, V lost 3 bases, and 8 bases had no gene match. The assay was immunoSEQ multiplex PCR, and TCRdb's table has in-frame clones only and misses some. This sample carries approximately 100,000 clones, around nine tenths of them seen once, and the ten largest clones take roughly 3.8%. The origin of this receptor is a woman in her 30s in good health and CMV-seronegative. The chain uses TRBV18 and TRBJ2-2, with TRBD1 identical over 8 bases. Sequencing was performed on PBMCs. For the CDR3, the DNA is TGTGCCAGCTCACCGGACAGGGTGTTTCCTACCGGGGAGCTGTTTTTT. Translating gives CASSPDRVFPTGELFF.